This TCR beta chain was recorded in a study of T cells in Graves' hyperthyroidism and ophthalmopathy. Amplified TCR beta CDR3 regions derived from RNA transcripts. HTBI primers drove first-round RT-PCR of the TCR CDR3. From the multiplex PCR reads, TCRdb called clonotypes with MiXCR, one entry per CDR3 protein. The data hold approximately 590,000 distinct CDR3 sequences, with 15% to 17% observed a single time. This clonotype was recorded many times. The antigen remains unidentified. The CDR3 is 16 amino acids. The trim removed 6 bases at V and 4 bases at J, leaving 6 bases unmatched. Germline CDR1 and CDR2: SGHTA and FQGNSA. Overall study findings and caveats: Most expanded thyroid clonotypes above 0.001 also appeared in blood.

The TCR was taken from a young woman with Graves' hyperthyroidism. Sequencing used blood. The V and J genes are TRBV7-2 and TRBJ2-1, with TRBD2 matching 13 bases. The CDR3 sequence: CASSSTSGRSYNEQFF. The CDR3 region has the DNA TGTGCCAGCAGTTCGACTAGCGGGAGGAGTTACAATGAGCAGTTCTTC.